The TCR beta chain described here comes from a study of shared clonotypes between healthy human individuals. Overall study context: A donor's plate count was three for CD4 naive and three for CD4 memory; CD8 naive had two and CD8 memory one.

Study-wide points: Rarefaction exposed incomplete sorted-subset sequencing despite large depth.

This clone was detected only once. Its specificity is not known. TCRdb keeps only in-frame clones here, not all; method: immunoSEQ multiplex PCR. This sample has fewer than 3 million clones; about 90% occur once, and the top ten carry approximately 0.41%. The CDR3 contains 16 residues. Germline CDR1 and CDR2: SGHDT and YYEEEE. This chain uses TRBV5-6 with TRBJ2-5, with D hard to call. The J call may be faulty, since TRBJ2-7 better matches the DNA end. The origin of this receptor is a man aged 18 to 35 in good health. Some clones in this sample may be carry-over from other donors' samples. The specimen was naive CD4+ T cells from PBMCs. As to subset: CD45RA+ positively selected. CDR3 coding DNA: TGTGCCAGCAGCCCGACGCGAGCGAACCTTTTGTCCGAGCAGTACTTC. Residues: CASSPTRANLLSEQYF.